This entry concerns a single T cell receptor (beta chain). Its antigen is undetermined. This sample was taken from a study of CD8+ T cells in alopecia areata. Study overall: Patients took tofacitinib for 6 to 18 months, followed by 6 drug-free months. Study-level findings and limits: While tofacitinib was given, many expanded lesional clones persisted in scalp and blood.

Germline V gene lookup returns CDR1 LGHNA and CDR2 YNFKEQ. J gave up 5 bases and V 1 base, and 12 bases lay outside the gene matches. The CDR3 extends over 17 amino acids. Extracted RNA was reverse transcribed, and the resulting cDNA served as sequencing template. The data were produced by immunoSEQ multiplex PCR, yet TCRdb's version contains in-frame clones alone and is incomplete. Among approximately 180,000 clones listed, around 58% were seen once. The treatment here: oral pan-JAK inhibitor, 5-10 mg twice daily. Obtained from alopecia areata patients were lesional scalp punch biopsies along with peripheral blood. Investigators sorted PBMCs to obtain both CD4+ and CD8+ T cells.

This rearrangement joins TRBV4-2 to TRBJ2-5; 8 bases agree with TRBD2. The clonotype comes from a human donor with alopecia areata. Sequencing used CD4+ T cells sorted from blood, obtained at approximately week 60, from a patient treated with tofacitinib. The CDR3 DNA sequence: TGTGCCAGCAGCCAAGGCGACGGTAGCGGGGTTAAGGAGACCCAGTACTTC. It is translated as CASSQGDGSGVKETQYF.